The 26 T cell receptor beta chains given below trace back to one sample, sequenced in a study of blood T cell repertoires in COVID-19. The repertoire was sequenced with immunoSEQ multiplex PCR; TCRdb's copy has only in-frame clones and lacks some. The sample carries fewer than 250,000 clones, 84% recorded once. The sequencing input was peripheral blood. Receptor source: a woman at least 80 years old with COVID-19, enrolled during active disease.

The chain employs TRBV3-1 (or the pseudogene TRBV3-2) and TRBJ2-5; 9 bases align to TRBD1. The CDR3 loop spans 17 amino acids. The J segment lost 4 bases and the V segment lost 0 bases, leaving 9 bases of the junction unmatched. Germline CDR1 is LGHDT and CDR2 is YNNKEL (reference sequence). The chain's CDR3 is CASSQDRFGQGRETQYF. DNA for the CDR3: TGTGCCAGCAGCCAAGATCGATTCGGACAGGGGAGAGAGACCCAGTACTTC.

The chain links TRBV5-4 to TRBJ1-1; D possibly corresponds to TRBD1 (5 bases). There are 15 residues in the CDR3. CDR1 is SGHNT, CDR2 YYREEE, per germline (reference sequence). V gave up 4 bases and J gave up 3 bases, with 16 bases separating them. The CDR3 bases are TGTGCCAGCAGCCCCACTACTGCAGGGTACACTGAAGCTTTCTTT. It encodes CASSPTTAGYTEAFF.

This chain links TRBV11-3 with TRBJ1-3, with unresolved D. Germline CDR1 and CDR2: SGHNT and YENEEA. V lost 2 bases and J lost 14, with 13 bases in between. The CDR3 loop spans 12 amino acids. Here the CDR3 reads CASSLKSGVVYF. CDR3 bases: TGTGCCAGCAGCTTAAAAAGCGGGGTCGTATATTTT.

The J gene is TRBJ1-1, the V gene TRBV7-2, with D unresolved. This CDR3 has 14 residues. Per the germline V gene, CDR1 is SGHTA and CDR2 is FQGNSA. Between the trimmed V and J ends, which lost 5 bases and 5 bases, there was a span of 15 bases. The CDR3 sequence: CASSPPRVRTEAFF. The DNA for the CDR3 is TGTGCCAGCAGCCCCCCACGGGTACGGACTGAAGCTTTCTTT. Full variable domain (rest looked up from reference TRBV7-2 and TRBJ1-1): GAGVSQSPSNKVTEKGKDVELRCDPISGHTALYWYRQSLGQGLEFLIYFQGNSAPDKSGLPSDRFSAERTGGSVSTLTIQRTQQEDSAVYLCASSPPRVRTEAFFGQGTRLTVV.

V usage is TRBV19 and J usage is TRBJ1-5; TRBD1 matches at 9 bases. Trimming at V came to 7 bases and at J to 5 bases, leaving 9 bases not matched to a gene. The CDR3 is made up of 15 amino acids. Germline V gene sequence: CDR1 LNHDA, CDR2 SQIVND (reference sequence). Here the CDR3 DNA reads TGTGCCAGTATCCCGGGACAGGGAGGCGATCAGCCCCAGCATTTT. Its protein product is CASIPGQGGDQPQHF. The variable domain in full, with the rest retrieved from reference TRBV19 and TRBJ1-5, is DGGITQSPKYLFRKEGQNVTLSCEQNLNHDAMYWYRQDPGQGLRLIYYSQIVNDFQKGDIAEGYSVSREKKESFPLTVTSAQKNPTAFYLCASIPGQGGDQPQHFGDGTRLSIL.

This clone was detected only once. CDR3 DNA: TGTGCCAGCAGCTCAGCCGACAGCAGAGGTTCCAAAAACATTCAGTACTTC. The encoded protein is CASSSADSRGSKNIQYF. This chain links TRBV7-2 with TRBJ2-4; possibly TRBD1 for D (5 bases). CDR3 length: 17 residues. Per germline, CDR1 SGHTA and CDR2 FQGNSA. V lost 4 bases and J 2 bases, leaving 18 bases between the germline ends.

The V and J genes are TRBV19 and TRBJ2-7; perhaps TRBD1 as D (5 bases). This CDR3 is 13 amino acids long. Per the germline V gene, CDR1 is LNHDA and CDR2 is SQIVND (reference sequence). Trimming took off 3 bases at V and 6 bases at J, with 12 bases between the two ends. CDR3 protein: CASSMVTGGEQYF. DNA for the CDR3: TGTGCCAGTAGTATGGTTACAGGCGGCGAGCAGTACTTC.

This chain links TRBV11-1 with TRBJ2-2; 8 bases fit TRBD1. The V gene's germline CDR1 is SGHAT and CDR2 FQDESV (reference sequence). V lost 5 bases, J lost 6 bases, and 8 bases stayed unmatched. There are 15 residues in the CDR3. The CDR3 DNA reads as TGTGCCAGCAGCACCGACAGGGGATTGGCCGGGGAGCTGTTTTTT. This codes for CASSTDRGLAGELFF.

This clone showed up just a few times. The chain couples TRBV18 to TRBJ1-3; 10 positions agree with TRBD1. The CDR3 extends over 18 amino acids. With 5 bases clipped from V and 1 base from J, the junction kept 11 bases outside the gene matches. CDR1 is KGHSH and CDR2 is LQKENI in the germline V gene. Here the CDR3 reads CASSSGQGLFLSGNTIYF. In DNA form, the CDR3 reads TGTGCCAGCTCATCGGGACAGGGGTTGTTCCTATCTGGAAACACCATATATTTT.

This clone was seen a single time. The rearrangement links TRBV9 to TRBJ2-5; 8 bases agree with TRBD2. The length of the CDR3 is 17 residues. Trimming took 0 bases from V and 1 from J; bases not matched to a gene: 8. In germline, CDR1 is SGDLS, CDR2 YYNGEE. This CDR3 reads CASSVASGGTFQETQYF. The CDR3 DNA is TGTGCCAGCAGCGTAGCCAGCGGGGGTACCTTCCAAGAGACCCAGTACTTC.

This clone appeared a single time. The CDR3 is CASSLTGNTGELFF. Here the CDR3 DNA reads TGCGCCAGCAGCTTGACCGGGAACACCGGGGAGCTGTTTTTT. V is TRBV5-1 and J is TRBJ2-2, with D unclear. From germline, CDR1 is SGHRS and CDR2 YFSETQ. Trimming stripped 1 base from V and 1 base from J, with 5 bases between. CDR3 length: 14 residues.

The chain joins TRBV7-2 to TRBJ1-6, with D perhaps TRBD1 (5 bases). Trimming shortened V by 5 bases and J by 7 bases, and 9 bases separated the two germline ends. The CDR3 consists of 13 residues. Germline CDR1 and CDR2: SGHTA and FQGNSA. This CDR3 is CASSIRQNSPLHF. The CDR3 DNA reads as TGTGCCAGCAGCATCAGACAGAATTCACCCCTCCACTTT. The full variable domain, completed using reference TRBV7-2 and TRBJ1-6, is GAGVSQSPSNKVTEKGKDVELRCDPISGHTALYWYRQSLGQGLEFLIYFQGNSAPDKSGLPSDRFSAERTGGSVSTLTIQRTQQEDSAVYLCASSIRQNSPLHFGNGTRLTVT.

This clone was counted only a few times. The chain's CDR3 is CAWSPGQVSREQYF. The CDR3 DNA reads TGTGCCTGGAGCCCGGGACAGGTCTCTCGCGAGCAGTACTTC. V gene TRBV30 combines with J gene TRBJ2-7; 8 bases align to TRBD1. The ends lost 3 bases at V and 6 bases at J; junction bases unmatched: 10. Per germline, CDR1 GTSNPN and CDR2 SVGIG (reference sequence). There are 14 residues in the CDR3.

The chain carries TRBV5-1 and TRBJ2-5; TRBD1 might be the D (5 bases). The germline V gene has CDR1 SGHRS and CDR2 YFSETQ. The CDR3 spans 14 residues. The V gene lost 4 bases and the J gene lost 3 bases, with 13 bases spanning the gap. The CDR3 region has the DNA TGCGCCAGCAGCAGGGAAGGGGTCAAAGAGACCCAGTACTTC. Residues: CASSREGVKETQYF.

V is TRBV14 and J is TRBJ1-1, with TRBD1 matching 7 bases. Germline V gene sequence: CDR1 SGHDN, CDR2 FVKESK. The trim removed 4 bases at V and 12 bases at J, leaving 14 bases unmatched. This CDR3 contains 14 residues. CDR3 in amino acids: CASSPLHLQGMTFF. The CDR3 DNA follows: TGTGCCAGCAGCCCCCTCCACCTACAGGGGATGACTTTCTTT. Based on the CDR3 plus reference TRBV14 and TRBJ1-1, the full variable domain is EAGVTQFPSHSVIEKGQTVTLRCDPISGHDNLYWYRRVMGKEIKFLLHFVKESKQDESGMPNNRFLAERTGGTYSTLKVQPAELEDSGVYFCASSPLHLQGMTFFGQGTRLTVV.

This chain uses TRBV7-2 with TRBJ2-7; TRBD1 matches 8 bases. The ends lost 1 base at V and 4 bases at J; junction bases unmatched: 6. The CDR3 is made up of 15 amino acids. Germline-derived CDR1 and CDR2 are SGHTA and FQGNSA. The CDR3 DNA reads as TGTGCCAGCAGCTTAGATGGGACAGGATTTTACGAGCAGTACGTC. Protein product: CASSLDGTGFYEQYV.

The chain employs TRBV25-1 and TRBJ1-5; the D gene is possibly TRBD1 (5 bases). Trimming pared 1 base from V and 5 bases from J, leaving 12 bases between. Germline loops: CDR1 MGHDK, CDR2 SYGVNS. This CDR3 has 15 amino acids. The chain's CDR3 is CASSESGTGDQPQHF. CDR3 DNA sequence: TGTGCCAGCAGTGAATCAGGCACAGGTGATCAGCCCCAGCATTTT.

V is TRBV10-3 and J is TRBJ2-3; 8 nucleotides match TRBD2. The CDR3 spans 13 residues. Germline CDR1 reads ENHRY; CDR2 reads SYGVKD. J was trimmed by 2 bases and V by 9 bases; bases with no gene match: 4. The CDR3, as DNA: TGTGCCATAGGAGCGGGGGCCACAGATACGCAGTATTTT. This gives the protein CAIGAGATDTQYF.

In the case of this clone: Different DNA sequences within this sample yield the same CDR3. As DNA, the CDR3 is TGTGCCAGCAGCTTAGGTTGGGGGGGATACAATGAGCAGTTCTTC. This encodes CASSLGWGGYNEQFF. This rearrangement joins TRBV7-2 to TRBJ2-1; TRBD2 matches at 7 bases. Germline assignment: CDR1 SGHTA and CDR2 FQGNSA. CDR3 size: 15 residues. J lost 4 bases, V lost 1 base, and 4 bases had no gene match.

This clone has a single count. V and J are TRBV29-1 and TRBJ2-5, with D unclear. Trimming left V 3 bases short and J 7 bases short, with 15 bases between. The CDR3 covers 13 residues. Germline V gene sequence: CDR1 SQVTM, CDR2 ANQGSEA. This CDR3 reads CSVDLQAVGTQYF. In DNA, the CDR3 is TGCAGCGTTGATTTGCAGGCCGTTGGGACCCAGTACTTC.

The chain employs TRBV28 and TRBJ1-2, with 9 nucleotides matching TRBD1. Unmatched junction bases numbered 4, after V lost 2 bases and J lost 6 bases. The CDR3 runs to 14 residues. The germline V gene encodes CDR1 MDHEN and CDR2 SYDVKM. CDR3 nucleotide sequence: TGTGCCAGCAGTTTAGGGGACAGGGTCCATGGCTACACCTTC. It yields the protein CASSLGDRVHGYTF.

The V gene is TRBV28, the J gene TRBJ2-7, with 8 bases aligning to TRBD1. The CDR3 consists of 13 residues. Germline V gene data show CDR1 as MDHEN and CDR2 as SYDVKM. Trimming removed 6 bases from V and 7 bases from J; junction bases left unmatched: 8. In DNA form, the CDR3 reads TGTGCCAGCAGAGATCAGGGGGCGGGGGAGCAGTACTTC. Protein: CASRDQGAGEQYF.

This chain joins TRBV7-2 and TRBJ1-1, with a tentative D call TRBD1 (5 bases). The germline V gene has CDR1 SGHTA and CDR2 FQGNSA. V shed 1 base and J shed 5 bases, with 11 bases lying between them. The CDR3 is 14 amino acids. DNA for the CDR3: TGTGCCAGCAGCTTAGTCAGGGCGGGAACTGAAGCTTTCTTT. Translation: CASSLVRAGTEAFF.

The V call is TRBV24-1, the J call TRBJ2-1, with 9 bases matching TRBD1. CDR3 length equals 16 residues. CDR1 and CDR2 (germline): KGHDR, SFDVKD. Unmatched junction bases numbered 11, after V lost 4 bases and J lost 8 bases. The CDR3 spells CATSEPSGTGSDEQFF. CDR3 DNA sequence: TGTGCCACCAGTGAACCCTCCGGGACAGGGTCTGATGAGCAGTTCTTC.

This chain uses TRBV19 with TRBJ1-5; D possibly corresponds to TRBD1 (6 bases). Germline V gene data show CDR1 as LNHDA and CDR2 as SQIVND (reference sequence). V lost 8 bases and J 3 bases, leaving 14 bases between the germline ends. The CDR3 covers 14 residues. The CDR3, as DNA: TGTGCCAGTGGAGACAGGCCCTCCAATCAGCCCCAGCATTTT. It is translated as CASGDRPSNQPQHF.

A few counts support this clone. The chain links TRBV6-1 to TRBJ1-1; D gene ambiguous. The CDR3 runs 12 residues. CDR1 and CDR2 (germline): MNHNS, SASEGT. With 3 bases removed from V and 10 bases from J, the gap between germline ends came to 12 bases. The CDR3 bases are TGTGCCAGCAGTGAGGTGGGGAGTAGAGCTTTCTTT. Its protein product is CASSEVGSRAFF.